This TCR beta chain was retrieved from a study of blood T cell repertoires in COVID-19. Study context: Sample material is recorded as cDNA or gDNA derived from T cells, B-cell-depleted T cells, or PBMCs.

How the authors handled the data: Estimation of nucleated cell counts was performed using reference gene primer amplification. Profiled with immunoSEQ multiplex PCR; TCRdb holds only in-frame clones, not every one. The V and J calls and clone size come from that table; D and trimming were worked out from the DNA. The data contain roughly 150,000 clones, around nine tenths of them seen just once; the ten biggest clones take up approximately 2.1%. V dropped 1 base and J dropped 8; count of bases not matched to a gene: 6. The CDR3 has 14 residues. Germline lookup yields CDR1 LGHDT and CDR2 YNNKEL (reference sequence).

The clonotype was recovered from a man aged 45-60 years who had recovered from COVID-19. The sample was peripheral blood. The chain couples TRBV3-1 (or the pseudogene TRBV3-2) to TRBJ1-2, with 8 bases identical to TRBD1. As DNA, the CDR3 is TGTGCCAGCAGCCAAGTGCGGACAGGGAGGGGCTACACCTTC. Its protein is CASSQVRTGRGYTF.